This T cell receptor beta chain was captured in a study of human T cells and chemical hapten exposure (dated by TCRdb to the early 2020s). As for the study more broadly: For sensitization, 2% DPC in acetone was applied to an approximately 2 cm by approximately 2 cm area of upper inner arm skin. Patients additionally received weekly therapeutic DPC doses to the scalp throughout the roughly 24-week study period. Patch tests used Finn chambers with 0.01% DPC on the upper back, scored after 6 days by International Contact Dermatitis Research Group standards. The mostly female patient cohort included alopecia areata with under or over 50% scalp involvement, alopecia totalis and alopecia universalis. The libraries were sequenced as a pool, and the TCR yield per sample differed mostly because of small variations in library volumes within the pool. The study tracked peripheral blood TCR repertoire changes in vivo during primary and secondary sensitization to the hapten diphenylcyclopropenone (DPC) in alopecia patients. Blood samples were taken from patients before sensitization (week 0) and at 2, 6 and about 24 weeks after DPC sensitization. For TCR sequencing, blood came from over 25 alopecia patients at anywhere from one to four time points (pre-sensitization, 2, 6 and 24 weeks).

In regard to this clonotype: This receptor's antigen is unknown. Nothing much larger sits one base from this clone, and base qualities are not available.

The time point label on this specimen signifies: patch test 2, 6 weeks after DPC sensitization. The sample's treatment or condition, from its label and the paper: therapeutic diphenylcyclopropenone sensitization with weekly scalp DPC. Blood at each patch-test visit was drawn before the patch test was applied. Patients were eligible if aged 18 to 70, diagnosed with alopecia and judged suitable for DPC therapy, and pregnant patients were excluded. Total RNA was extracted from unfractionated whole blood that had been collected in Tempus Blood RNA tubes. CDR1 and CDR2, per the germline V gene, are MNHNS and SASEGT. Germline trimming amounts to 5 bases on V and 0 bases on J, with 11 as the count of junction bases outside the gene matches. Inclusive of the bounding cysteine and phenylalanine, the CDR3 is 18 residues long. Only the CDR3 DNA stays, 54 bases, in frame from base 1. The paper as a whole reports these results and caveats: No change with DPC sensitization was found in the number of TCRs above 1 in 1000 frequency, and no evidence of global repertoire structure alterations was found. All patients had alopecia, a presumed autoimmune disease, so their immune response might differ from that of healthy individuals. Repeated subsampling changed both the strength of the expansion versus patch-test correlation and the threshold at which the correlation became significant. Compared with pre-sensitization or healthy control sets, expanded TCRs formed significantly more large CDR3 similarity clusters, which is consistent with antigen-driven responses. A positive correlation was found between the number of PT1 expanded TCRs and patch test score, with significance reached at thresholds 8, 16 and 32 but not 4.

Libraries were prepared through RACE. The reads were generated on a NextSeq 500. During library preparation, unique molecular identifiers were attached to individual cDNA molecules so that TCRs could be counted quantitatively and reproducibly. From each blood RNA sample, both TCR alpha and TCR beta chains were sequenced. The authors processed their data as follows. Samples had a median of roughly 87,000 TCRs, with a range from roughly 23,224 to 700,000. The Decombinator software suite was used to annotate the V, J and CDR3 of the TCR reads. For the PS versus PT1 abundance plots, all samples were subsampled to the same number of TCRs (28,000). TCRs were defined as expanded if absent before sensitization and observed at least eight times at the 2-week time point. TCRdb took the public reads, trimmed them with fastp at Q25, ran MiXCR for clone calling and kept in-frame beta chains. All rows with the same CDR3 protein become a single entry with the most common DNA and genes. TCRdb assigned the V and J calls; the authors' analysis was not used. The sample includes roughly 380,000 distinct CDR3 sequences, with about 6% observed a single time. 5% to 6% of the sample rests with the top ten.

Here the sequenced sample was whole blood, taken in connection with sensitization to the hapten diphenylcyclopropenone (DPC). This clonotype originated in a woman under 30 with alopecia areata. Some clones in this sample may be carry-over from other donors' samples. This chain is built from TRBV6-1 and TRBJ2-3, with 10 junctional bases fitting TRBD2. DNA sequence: TGTGCCAGCAGTCCGGGGCTAGCGGGGGCCCTTAGCACAGATACGCAGTATTTT. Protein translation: CASSPGLAGALSTDTQYF.